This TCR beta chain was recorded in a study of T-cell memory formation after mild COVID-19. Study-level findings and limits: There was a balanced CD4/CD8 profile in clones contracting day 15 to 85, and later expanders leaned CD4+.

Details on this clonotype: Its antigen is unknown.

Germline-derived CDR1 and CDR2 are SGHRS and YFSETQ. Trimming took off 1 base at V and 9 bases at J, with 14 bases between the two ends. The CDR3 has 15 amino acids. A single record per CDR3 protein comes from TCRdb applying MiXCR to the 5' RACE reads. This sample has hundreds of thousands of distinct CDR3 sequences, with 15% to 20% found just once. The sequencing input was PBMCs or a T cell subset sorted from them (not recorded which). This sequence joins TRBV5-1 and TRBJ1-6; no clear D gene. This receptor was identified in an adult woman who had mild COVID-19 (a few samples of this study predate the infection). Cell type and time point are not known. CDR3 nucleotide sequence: TGCGCCAGCAGCTTGAAAACAGATCTTGGTTCACCCCTCCACTTT. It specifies CASSLKTDLGSPLHF.